The clone carrying this T cell receptor (beta chain) was observed a single time. The antigen remains undetermined. This specimen belongs to a study of OX40 agonist ivuxolimab in advanced cancers. Study background: Patients in the trial were receiving intravenous ivuxolimab every 2 weeks, at doses of 0.01 to 10 mg/kg. Overall study results and limits: Blood T cells, both CD4+ and CD8+, expanded clonally by week 6 at 0.1 to 3.0 mg/kg. The authors did not determine the antigen specificity of the expanded peripheral T cells.

V lost 2 bases to trimming and J lost 0 bases, with 2 bases between them. Germline lookup yields CDR1 MNHEY and CDR2 SVGAGI. The CDR3 length is 14 residues. Generated by immunoSEQ multiplex PCR, the TCRdb table keeps only in-frame clones and is missing some. There are 60,000 to 70,000 clones in the sample; approximately 90% occur only once, and 2.5% to 3% lies in the top ten. The material sequenced was CD4+ or CD8+ T cells sorted from blood, taken in a trial of the OX40 agonist ivuxolimab. The chain combines TRBV6-5 with TRBJ2-6; D call uncertain. The receptor comes from an adult with an advanced solid tumor such as melanoma, head and neck, liver or kidney cancer. In nucleotides, the CDR3 is TGTGCCAGCAGTTACGTCTCTGGGGCCAACGTCCTGACTTTC. This translates into CASSYVSGANVLTF.